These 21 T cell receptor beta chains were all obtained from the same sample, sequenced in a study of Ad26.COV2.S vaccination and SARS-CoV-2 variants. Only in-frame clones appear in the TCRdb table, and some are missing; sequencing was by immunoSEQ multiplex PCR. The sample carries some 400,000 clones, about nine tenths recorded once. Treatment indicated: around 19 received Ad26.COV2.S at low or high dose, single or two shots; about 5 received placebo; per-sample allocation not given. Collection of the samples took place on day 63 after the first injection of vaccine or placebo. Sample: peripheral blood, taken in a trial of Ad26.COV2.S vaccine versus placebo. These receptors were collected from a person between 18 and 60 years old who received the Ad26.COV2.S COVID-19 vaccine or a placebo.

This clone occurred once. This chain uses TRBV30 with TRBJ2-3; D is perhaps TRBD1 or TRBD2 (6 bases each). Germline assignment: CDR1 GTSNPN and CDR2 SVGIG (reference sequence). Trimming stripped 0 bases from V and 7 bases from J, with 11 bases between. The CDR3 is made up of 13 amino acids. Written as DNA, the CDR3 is TGTGCCTGGAGTGTTCAGGGGACTTATACGCAGTATTTT. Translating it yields CAWSVQGTYTQYF.

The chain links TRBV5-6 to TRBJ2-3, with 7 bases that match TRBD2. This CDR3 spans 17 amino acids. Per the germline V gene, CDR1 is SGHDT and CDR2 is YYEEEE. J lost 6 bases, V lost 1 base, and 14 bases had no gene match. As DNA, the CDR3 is TGTGCCAGCAGCTTGTTTAATATCGGGAGAGCGGGGGATACGCAGTATTTT. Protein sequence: CASSLFNIGRAGDTQYF.

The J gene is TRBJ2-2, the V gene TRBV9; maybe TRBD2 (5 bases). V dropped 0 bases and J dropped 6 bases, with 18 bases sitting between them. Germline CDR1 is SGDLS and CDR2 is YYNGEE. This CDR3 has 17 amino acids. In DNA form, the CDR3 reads TGTGCCAGCAGCGTAGGAGGAGGCGGACTCCCCCCCGGGGAGCTGTTTTTT. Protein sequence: CASSVGGGGLPPGELFF.

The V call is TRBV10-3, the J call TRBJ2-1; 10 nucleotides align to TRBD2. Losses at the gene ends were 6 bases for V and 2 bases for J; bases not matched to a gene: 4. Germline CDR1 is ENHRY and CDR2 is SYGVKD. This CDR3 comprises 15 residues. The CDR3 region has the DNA TGTGCCATCAGGGTAGCGGGAGGAACCTACAATGAGCAGTTCTTC. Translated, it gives CAIRVAGGTYNEQFF.

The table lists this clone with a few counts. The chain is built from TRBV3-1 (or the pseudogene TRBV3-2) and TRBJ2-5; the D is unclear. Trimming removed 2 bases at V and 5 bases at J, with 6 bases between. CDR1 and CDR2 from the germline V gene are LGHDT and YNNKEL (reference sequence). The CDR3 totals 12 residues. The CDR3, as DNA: TGTGCCAGCAGCCAATCCGAGGAGACCCAGTACTTC. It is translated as CASSQSEETQYF.

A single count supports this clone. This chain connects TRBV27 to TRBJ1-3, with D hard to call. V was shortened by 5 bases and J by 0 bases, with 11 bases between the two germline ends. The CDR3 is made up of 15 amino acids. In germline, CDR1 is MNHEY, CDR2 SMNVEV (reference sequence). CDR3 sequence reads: CASSNNFYSGNTIYF. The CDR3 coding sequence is TGTGCCAGCAGTAATAACTTTTACTCTGGAAACACCATATATTTT.

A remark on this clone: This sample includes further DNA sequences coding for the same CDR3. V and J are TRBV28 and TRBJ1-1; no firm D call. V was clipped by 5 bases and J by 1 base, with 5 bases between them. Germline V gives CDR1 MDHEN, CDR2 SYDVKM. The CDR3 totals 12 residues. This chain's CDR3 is CASSRGNTEAFF. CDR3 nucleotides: TGTGCCAGCAGTCGGGGGAACACTGAAGCTTTCTTT.

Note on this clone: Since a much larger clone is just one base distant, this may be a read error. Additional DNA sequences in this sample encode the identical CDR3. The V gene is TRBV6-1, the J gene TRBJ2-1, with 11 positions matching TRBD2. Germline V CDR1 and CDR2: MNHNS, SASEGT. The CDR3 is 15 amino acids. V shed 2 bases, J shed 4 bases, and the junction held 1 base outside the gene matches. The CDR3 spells CASSELAGGYNEQFF. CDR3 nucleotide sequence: TGTGCCAGCAGTGAACTAGCGGGAGGTTACAATGAGCAGTTCTTC.

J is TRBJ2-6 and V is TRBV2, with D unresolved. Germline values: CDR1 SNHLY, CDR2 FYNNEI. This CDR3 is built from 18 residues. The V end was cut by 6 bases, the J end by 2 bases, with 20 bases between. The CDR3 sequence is CASSPMPRSPPGANVLTF. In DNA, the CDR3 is TGTGCCAGCAGCCCGATGCCTAGATCCCCCCCTGGGGCCAACGTCCTGACTTTC. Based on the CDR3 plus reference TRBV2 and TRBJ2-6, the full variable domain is EPEVTQTPSHQVTQMGQEVILRCVPISNHLYFYWYRQILGQKVEFLVSFYNNEISEKSEIFDDQFSVERPDGSNFTLKIRSTKLEDSAMYFCASSPMPRSPPGANVLTFGAGSRLTVL.

CDR3: CASTPIGGSYEQYF. CDR3 in DNA: TGTGCCAGCACCCCAATTGGGGGCTCCTACGAGCAGTACTTC. V is TRBV6-2 or TRBV6-3 and J is TRBJ2-7; the D gene could be TRBD1 or TRBD2 (5 bases each). Germline V lookup: CDR1 MNHEY, CDR2 SVGEGT. The CDR3 contains 14 residues. Trimming stripped 7 bases from V and 0 bases from J, with 13 bases between.

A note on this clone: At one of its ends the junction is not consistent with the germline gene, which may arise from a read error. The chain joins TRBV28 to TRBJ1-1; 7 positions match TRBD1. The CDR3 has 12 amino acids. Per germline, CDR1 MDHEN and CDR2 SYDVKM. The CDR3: CASSLSTGEVFF. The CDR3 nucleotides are TGTGCCAGCAGTCTATCTACAGGGGAAGTTTTCTTT.

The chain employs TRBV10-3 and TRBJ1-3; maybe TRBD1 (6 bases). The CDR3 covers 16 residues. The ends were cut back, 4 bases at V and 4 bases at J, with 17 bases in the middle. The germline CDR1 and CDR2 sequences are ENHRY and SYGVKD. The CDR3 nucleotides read TGTGCCATCAGTGGGTCGATGGGGGCTGGAGGAAACACCATATATTTT. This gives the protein CAISGSMGAGGNTIYF.

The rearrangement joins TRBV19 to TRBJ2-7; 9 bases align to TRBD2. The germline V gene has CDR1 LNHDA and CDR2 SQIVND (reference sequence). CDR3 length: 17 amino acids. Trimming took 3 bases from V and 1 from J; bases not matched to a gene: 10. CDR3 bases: TGTGCCAGTAGTATCCCTCAACTAGCGGGCCTATCCTACGAGCAGTACTTC. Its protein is CASSIPQLAGLSYEQYF.

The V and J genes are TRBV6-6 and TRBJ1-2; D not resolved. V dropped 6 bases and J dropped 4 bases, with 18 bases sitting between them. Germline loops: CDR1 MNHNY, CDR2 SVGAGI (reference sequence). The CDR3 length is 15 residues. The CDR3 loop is CASSPSVTSSYGYTF. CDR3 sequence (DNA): TGTGCCAGCAGCCCCTCTGTAACCAGTAGCTATGGCTACACCTTC.

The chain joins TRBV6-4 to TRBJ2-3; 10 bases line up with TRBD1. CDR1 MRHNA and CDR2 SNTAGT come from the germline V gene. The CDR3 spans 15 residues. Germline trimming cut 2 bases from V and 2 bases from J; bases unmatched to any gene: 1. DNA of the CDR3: TGTGCCAGCAGTGACGGGACAGGGGCCACAGATACGCAGTATTTT. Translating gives CASSDGTGATDTQYF.

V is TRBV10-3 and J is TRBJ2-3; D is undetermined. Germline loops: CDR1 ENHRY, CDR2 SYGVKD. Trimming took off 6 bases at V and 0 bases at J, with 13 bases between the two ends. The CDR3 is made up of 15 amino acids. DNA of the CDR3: TGTGCCATCAGCCCCCCCCGTGCTAGCACAGATACGCAGTATTTT. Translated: CAISPPRASTDTQYF.

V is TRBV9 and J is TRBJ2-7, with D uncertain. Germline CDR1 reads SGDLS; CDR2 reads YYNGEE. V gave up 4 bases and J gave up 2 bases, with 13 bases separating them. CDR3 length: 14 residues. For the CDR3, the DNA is TGTGCCAGCAGCTCAAGCTGGGGTCCCTACGAGCAGTACTTC. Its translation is CASSSSWGPYEQYF.

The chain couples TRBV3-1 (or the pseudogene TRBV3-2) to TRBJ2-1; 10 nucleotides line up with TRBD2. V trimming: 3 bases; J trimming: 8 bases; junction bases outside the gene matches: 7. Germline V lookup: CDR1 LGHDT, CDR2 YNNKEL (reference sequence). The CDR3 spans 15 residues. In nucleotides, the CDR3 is TGTGCCAGCAGCCATTACCTAGCGGGAGTGGATGAGCAGTTCTTC. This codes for CASSHYLAGVDEQFF.

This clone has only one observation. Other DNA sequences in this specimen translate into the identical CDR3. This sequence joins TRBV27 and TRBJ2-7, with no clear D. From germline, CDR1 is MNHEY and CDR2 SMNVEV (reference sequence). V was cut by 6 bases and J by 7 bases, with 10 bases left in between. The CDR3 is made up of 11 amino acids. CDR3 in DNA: TGTGCCAGCAGGGGCCGCTATGAGCAGTACTTC. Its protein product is CASRGRYEQYF.

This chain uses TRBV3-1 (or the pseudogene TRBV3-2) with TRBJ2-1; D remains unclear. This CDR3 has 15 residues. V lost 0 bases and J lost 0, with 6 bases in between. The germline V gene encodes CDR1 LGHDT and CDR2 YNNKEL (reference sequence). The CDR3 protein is CASSQDAVSYNEQFF. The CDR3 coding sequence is TGTGCCAGCAGCCAAGACGCGGTCTCCTACAATGAGCAGTTCTTC.

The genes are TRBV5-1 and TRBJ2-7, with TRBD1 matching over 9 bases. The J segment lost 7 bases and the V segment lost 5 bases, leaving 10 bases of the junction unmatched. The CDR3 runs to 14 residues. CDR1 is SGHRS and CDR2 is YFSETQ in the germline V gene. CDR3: CASRTGTGLEEQYF. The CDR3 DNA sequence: TGCGCCAGCAGAACCGGGACAGGGTTGGAAGAGCAGTACTTC.